This T cell receptor (beta chain) was recovered during a study of shared clonotypes between healthy human individuals. Study information: Each donor had three CD4 naive, three CD4 memory, two CD8 naive and one CD8 memory plate.

Evenly divided among several immunoSEQ plates was the genomic DNA of each subset. TCRdb keeps only in-frame clones here, not all; method: immunoSEQ multiplex PCR. The sample carries more than 2 million clones, around 95% recorded once. V dropped 2 bases and J dropped 2 bases, with 8 bases sitting between them. Germline CDR1 and CDR2: MNHNY and SVGAGI (reference sequence). This CDR3 contains 14 residues. Study-wide findings and caveats: The authors sampled blood alone, and tissue repertoires likely differ.

Remarks on this clone: The antigen is unknown.

This TCR came from a man between 18 and 29 years old in good health. This sequence joins TRBV6-6 and TRBJ2-3, with unresolved D. The sequencing input was naive CD4+ T cells sorted from blood. Regarding subset: CD45RA+ positively selected. CDR3 bases: TGTGCCAGCAGTTACGAGGTGCTCACAGATACGCAGTATTTT. Protein: CASSYEVLTDTQYF.